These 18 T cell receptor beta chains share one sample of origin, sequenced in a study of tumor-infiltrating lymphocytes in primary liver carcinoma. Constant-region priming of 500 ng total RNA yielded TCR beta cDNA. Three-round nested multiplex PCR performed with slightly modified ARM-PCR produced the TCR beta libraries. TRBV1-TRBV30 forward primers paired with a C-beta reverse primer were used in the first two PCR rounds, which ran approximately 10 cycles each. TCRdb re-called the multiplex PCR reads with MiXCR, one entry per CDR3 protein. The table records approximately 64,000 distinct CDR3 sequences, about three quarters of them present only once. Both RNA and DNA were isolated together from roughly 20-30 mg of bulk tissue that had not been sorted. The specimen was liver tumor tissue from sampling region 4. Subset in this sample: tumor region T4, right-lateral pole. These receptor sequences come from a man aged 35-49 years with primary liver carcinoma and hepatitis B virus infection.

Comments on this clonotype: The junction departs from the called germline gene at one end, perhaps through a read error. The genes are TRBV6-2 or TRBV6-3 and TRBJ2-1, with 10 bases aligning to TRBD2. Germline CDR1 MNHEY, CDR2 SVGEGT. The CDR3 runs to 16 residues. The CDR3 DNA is TGTGACAGCAGTTACTCACTAGCGGGACTCTACAATGAGCAGTTCTTC. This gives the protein CDSSYSLAGLYNEQFF.

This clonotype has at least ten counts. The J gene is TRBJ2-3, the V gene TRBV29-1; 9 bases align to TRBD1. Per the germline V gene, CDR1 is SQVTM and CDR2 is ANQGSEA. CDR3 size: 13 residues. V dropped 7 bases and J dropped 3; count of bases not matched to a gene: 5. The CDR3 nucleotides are TGCAGCGCACTACAGGGGGCAACAGATACGCAGTATTTT. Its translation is CSALQGATDTQYF.

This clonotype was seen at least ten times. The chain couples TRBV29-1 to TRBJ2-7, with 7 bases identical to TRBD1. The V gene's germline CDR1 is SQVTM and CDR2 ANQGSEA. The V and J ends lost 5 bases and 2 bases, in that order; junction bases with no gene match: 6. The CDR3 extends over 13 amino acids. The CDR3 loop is CSVSWTGPYEQYF. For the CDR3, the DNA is TGCAGCGTTTCGTGGACAGGACCCTACGAGCAGTACTTC.

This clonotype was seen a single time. CDR3 coding DNA: TGTGCCAACAATCTTCAGAGCACAGATACGCAGTATTTT. Translating gives CANNLQSTDTQYF. The V call is TRBV6-5, the J call TRBJ2-3, with no clear D. Trimming removed 10 bases from V and 0 bases from J, with 11 bases in between. Looked up from germline, CDR1 is MNHEY and CDR2 is SVGAGI. There are 13 residues in the CDR3.

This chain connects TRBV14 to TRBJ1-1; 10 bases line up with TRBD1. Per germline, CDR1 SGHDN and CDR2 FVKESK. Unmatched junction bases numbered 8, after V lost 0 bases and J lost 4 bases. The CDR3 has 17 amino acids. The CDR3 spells CASSQEGTGDQVTEAFF. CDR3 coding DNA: TGTGCCAGCAGCCAAGAAGGGACAGGGGACCAGGTCACTGAAGCTTTCTTT.

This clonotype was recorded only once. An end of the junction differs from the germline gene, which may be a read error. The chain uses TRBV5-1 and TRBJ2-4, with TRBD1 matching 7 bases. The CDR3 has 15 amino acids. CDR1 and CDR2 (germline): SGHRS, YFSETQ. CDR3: CASSATGIARNIQYF. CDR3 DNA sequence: TGCGCCAGCAGCGCGACAGGGATAGCCAGAAACATTCAGTACTTC.

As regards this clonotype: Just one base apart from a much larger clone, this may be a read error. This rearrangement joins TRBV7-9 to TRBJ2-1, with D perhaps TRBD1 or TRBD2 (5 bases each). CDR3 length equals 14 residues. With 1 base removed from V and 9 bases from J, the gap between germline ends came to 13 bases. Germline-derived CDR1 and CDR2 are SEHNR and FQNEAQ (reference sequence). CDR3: CASSLVGVGVEQFF. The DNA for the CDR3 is TGTGCCAGCAGCTTAGTGGGAGTGGGGGTTGAGCAGTTCTTC.

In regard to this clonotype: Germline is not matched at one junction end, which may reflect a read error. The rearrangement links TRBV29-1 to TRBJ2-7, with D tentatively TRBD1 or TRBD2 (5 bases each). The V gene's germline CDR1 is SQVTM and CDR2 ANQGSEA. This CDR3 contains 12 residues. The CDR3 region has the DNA TGCAGCGTACGGGACGAGACGATGGAGCGGTATTTC. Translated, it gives CSVRDETMERYF.

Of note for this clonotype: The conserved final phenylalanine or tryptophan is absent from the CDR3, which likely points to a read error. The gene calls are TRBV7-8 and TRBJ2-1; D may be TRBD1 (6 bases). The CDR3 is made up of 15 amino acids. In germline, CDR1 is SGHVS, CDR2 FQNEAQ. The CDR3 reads CANSASTGSYNEQFI. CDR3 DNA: TGTGCCAACAGCGCCTCGACAGGCTCCTACAATGAGCAGTTCATC.

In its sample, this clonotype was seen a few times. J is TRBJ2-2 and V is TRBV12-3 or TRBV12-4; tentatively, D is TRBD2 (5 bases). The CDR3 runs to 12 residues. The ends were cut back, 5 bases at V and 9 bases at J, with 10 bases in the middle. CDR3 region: CASSPRTWELFF. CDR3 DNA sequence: TGTGCCAGCAGTCCGCGGACTTGGGAGCTGTTTTTT.

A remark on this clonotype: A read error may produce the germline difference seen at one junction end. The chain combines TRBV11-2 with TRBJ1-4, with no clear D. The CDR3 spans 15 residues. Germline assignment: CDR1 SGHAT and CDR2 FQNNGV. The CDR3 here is CVSSFDGFANEKLFF. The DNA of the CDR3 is TGTGTCAGCAGCTTCGACGGGTTCGCTAATGAAAAGCTGTTTTTT.

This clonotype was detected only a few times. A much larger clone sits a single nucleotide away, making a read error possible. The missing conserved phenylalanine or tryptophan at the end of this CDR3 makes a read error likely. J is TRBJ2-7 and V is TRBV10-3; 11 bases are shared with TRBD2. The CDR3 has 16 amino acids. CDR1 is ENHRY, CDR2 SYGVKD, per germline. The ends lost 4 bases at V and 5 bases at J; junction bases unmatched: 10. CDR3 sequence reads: CAISASSGRKANEQYL. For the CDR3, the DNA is TGTGCCATCAGTGCTTCTAGCGGGAGGAAGGCCAACGAGCAGTACTTG.

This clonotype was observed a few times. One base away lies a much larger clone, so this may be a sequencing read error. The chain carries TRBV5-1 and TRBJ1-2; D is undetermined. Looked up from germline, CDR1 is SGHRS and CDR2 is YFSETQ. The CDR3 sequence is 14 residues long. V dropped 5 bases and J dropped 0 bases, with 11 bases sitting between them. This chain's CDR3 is CASSIRGPNYGYTF. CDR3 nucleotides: TGCGCCAGCAGTATACGCGGACCTAACTATGGCTACACCTTC.

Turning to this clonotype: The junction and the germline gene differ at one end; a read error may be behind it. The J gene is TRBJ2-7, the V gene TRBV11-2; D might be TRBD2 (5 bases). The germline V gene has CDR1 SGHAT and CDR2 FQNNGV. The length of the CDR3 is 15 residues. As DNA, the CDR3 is TGTGCCAGCAGCTTAGATCTCGGGATAATCTACGGGCAGTACTTC. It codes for CASSLDLGIIYGQYF.

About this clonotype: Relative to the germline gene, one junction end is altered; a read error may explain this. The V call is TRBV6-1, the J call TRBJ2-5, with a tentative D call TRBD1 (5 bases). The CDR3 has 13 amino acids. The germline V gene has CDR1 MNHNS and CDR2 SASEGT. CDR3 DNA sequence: TGTGCTAGCAGTGTAAGGGGTGCAGTGACCCAGTACTTC. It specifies CASSVRGAVTQYF.

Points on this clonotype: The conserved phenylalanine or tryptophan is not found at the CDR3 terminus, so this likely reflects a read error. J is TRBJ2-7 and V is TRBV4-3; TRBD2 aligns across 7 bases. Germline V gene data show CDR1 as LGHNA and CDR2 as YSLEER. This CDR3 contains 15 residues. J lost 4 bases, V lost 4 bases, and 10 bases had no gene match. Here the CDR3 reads CASSPSAGAAYEQYL. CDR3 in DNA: TGCGCCAGCAGCCCATCCGCGGGAGCCGCATACGAGCAGTACTTA.

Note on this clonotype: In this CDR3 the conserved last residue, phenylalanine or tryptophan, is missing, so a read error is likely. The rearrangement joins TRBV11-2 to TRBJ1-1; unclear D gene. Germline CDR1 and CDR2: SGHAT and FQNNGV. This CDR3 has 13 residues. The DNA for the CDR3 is TGTGCTAGCACCCTGACGGCGAACACTGAAGCTTTCCTT. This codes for CASTLTANTEAFL.

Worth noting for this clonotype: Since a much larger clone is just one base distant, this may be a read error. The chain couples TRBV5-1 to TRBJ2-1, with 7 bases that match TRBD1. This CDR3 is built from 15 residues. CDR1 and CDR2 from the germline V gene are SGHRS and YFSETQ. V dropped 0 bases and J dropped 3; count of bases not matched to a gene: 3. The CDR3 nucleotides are TGCGCCAGCAGCTTGGCGACAGGGTGCTACAATGAGCAGTTCTTC. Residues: CASSLATGCYNEQFF.